The clone carrying this T cell receptor beta chain came up a few times. The CDR3 spans 12 residues. Germline values: CDR1 MNHEY, CDR2 SMNVEV (reference sequence). With 4 bases removed from V and 7 bases from J, the gap between germline ends came to 8 bases. The data were taken from a study of blood T cell repertoires in COVID-19. Overall study: From T cells, B-cell-depleted T cells, or PBMCs came the material, which was cDNA or gDNA.

Sequencing was performed with immunoSEQ multiplex PCR; in TCRdb, only in-frame clones are kept and a portion is missing. Here the sample spans some 190,000 clones, about 91% being singletons. The sample taken for sequencing was PBMCs or T cells enriched from blood (not recorded which). The chain is built from TRBV27 and TRBJ2-1; the D is unclear. This clonotype was sampled from a woman aged 40 to 50 with acute COVID-19. CDR3 sequence reads: CASSSPGNEQFF. The CDR3 coding sequence is TGTGCCAGCAGTTCGCCCGGTAATGAGCAGTTCTTC.